The clone carrying this T cell receptor beta chain was detected a few times. Its specificity is unknown. With a much larger clone just one base away, this may be a read error. The data are from a study of tumor-infiltrating lymphocytes in primary liver carcinoma. The overall study: Treatment of the patients' primary liver carcinoma consisted of surgical resection. The patients, men and women alike, were aged 30 to 69 years.

Whole-study findings and limits: Significantly greater top-250-clone fractions characterized tumors relative to blood (p = 0.039). Whereas tumor region pairs overlapped more, tumor-adjacent and tumor-blood pairs overlapped less.

In germline, CDR1 is SQVTM, CDR2 ANQGSEA. The CDR3 sequence is 13 residues long. A primer matching the constant region was used to make TCR beta cDNA from 450 to 500 ng of total RNA. Library construction for TCR beta comprised three nested multiplex PCR rounds performed with slightly modified ARM-PCR. TRBV1-TRBV30 forward primers paired with a C-beta reverse primer were used in the first two PCR rounds, which ran roughly 9 cycles each. MiXCR was run by TCRdb on the multiplex PCR reads, yielding one entry per CDR3 protein. Among around 330,000 distinct CDR3 sequences, about 62% were seen once, and the ten largest hold roughly 9%. For blood RNA, unsorted whole blood served as the source, and germline DNA was extracted too.

This TCR was recovered from a man aged 40-49 years with primary liver carcinoma and hepatitis B virus infection. The sequenced sample consisted of peripheral blood. This rearrangement joins TRBV29-1 to TRBJ1-4, with TRBD1 identical over 7 bases. The CDR3 spells CSVHRGANEKLVF. As DNA, the CDR3 is TGCAGCGTCCACAGGGGAGCTAATGAAAAACTGGTTTTT.